This T cell receptor (beta chain) was captured by sequencing in a study of T cell clonality in common variable immunodeficiency. Sequenced by immunoSEQ multiplex PCR; TCRdb stores in-frame clones only, minus some. The profile covers some 43,000 clones, none occurring a single time. This CDR3 is built from 12 residues. Germline V CDR1 and CDR2: SGHNT, YYREEE (reference sequence). The V end lost 2 bases, the J end lost 5 bases, and 7 bases lay between the germline ends. The table lists this clone with many counts. Its antigen is as yet unknown. The read is 3 residues too short to cover the CDR3 end, so that end is filled in from the germline J gene. Points from the study as a whole: Shared TCRbeta clones were fewer between CVID subjects than controls.

The sample consisted of peripheral blood mononuclear cells. The V call is TRBV5-4, the J call TRBJ2-5, with D uncertain. The clonotype originates from a person between 18 and 75 years old in good health. The CDR3 reads CASSFALETQYF. CDR3 bases read: TGTGCCAGCAGCTTTGCACTCGAGACC.